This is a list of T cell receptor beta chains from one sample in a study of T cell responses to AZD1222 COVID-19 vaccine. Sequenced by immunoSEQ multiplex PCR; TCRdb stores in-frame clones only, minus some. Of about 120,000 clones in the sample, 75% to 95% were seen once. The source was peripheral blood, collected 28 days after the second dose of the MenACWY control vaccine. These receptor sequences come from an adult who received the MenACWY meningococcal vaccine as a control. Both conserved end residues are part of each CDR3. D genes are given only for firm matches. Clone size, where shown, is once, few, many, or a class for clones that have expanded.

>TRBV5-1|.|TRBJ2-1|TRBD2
TGCGCCAGCAGCTCCCATTCGGGACAGGGCACTAGCGGGAGCTACAATGAGCAGTTCTTC
CASSSHSGQGTSGSYNEQFF
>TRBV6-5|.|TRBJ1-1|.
TGTGCCAGCAGTCAGGGTTCCGGGACTGAAGCTTTCTTT
CASSQGSGTEAFF
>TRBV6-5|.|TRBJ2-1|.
TGTGCCAGCAGTTACTCGAGCCAGGGAGCCTACAATGAGCAGTTCTTC
CASSYSSQGAYNEQFF
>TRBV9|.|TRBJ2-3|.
TGTGCCAGCAGCGTAGGGGGGCGCACAGATACGCAGTATTTT
CASSVGGRTDTQYF
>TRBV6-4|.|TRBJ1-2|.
TGTGCCAGCAGTGACCAGGGGTTCTATGGCTACACCTTC
CASSDQGFYGYTF
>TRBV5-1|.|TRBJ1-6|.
TGCGCCAGCAGCGTCCAGGGGATTGATTCACCCCTCCACTTT
CASSVQGIDSPLHF
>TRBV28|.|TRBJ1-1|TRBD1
TGTGCCAGCGCTACCAGGGGGCCTCTCACTGAAGCTTTCTTT
CASATRGPLTEAFF
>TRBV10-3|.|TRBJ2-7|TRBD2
TGTGCCATCAGTGAGCTCGGGACTAGCGGGAGGATATACTACGAGCAGTACTTC
CAISELGTSGRIYYEQYF
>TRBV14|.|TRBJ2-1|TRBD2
TGTGCCAGCAGCCCCCCAGCGGGGGGTAGTAATGAGCAGTTCTTC
CASSPPAGGSNEQFF
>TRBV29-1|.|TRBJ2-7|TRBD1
TGCAGCGCCGCGGACAGGGACTACGAGCAGTACTTC
CSAADRDYEQYF
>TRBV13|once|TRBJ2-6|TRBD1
TGTGCCAGCAGCTATGACAGGGCCGGGGCCAACGTCCTGACTTTC
CASSYDRAGANVLTF
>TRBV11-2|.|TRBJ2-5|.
TGTGCCAGCAGCTACCGATTGGGAACGGAGGAGACCCAGTACTTC
CASSYRLGTEETQYF
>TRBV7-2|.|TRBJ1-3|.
TGTGCCAGCAGCTTTAAGCTTTGGTCAGATGGAAACACCATATATTTT
CASSFKLWSDGNTIYF
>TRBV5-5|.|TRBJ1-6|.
TGTGCCAGCAGCTTCGAGTATAGTCAATCACCCCTCCACTTT
CASSFEYSQSPLHF